This T cell receptor beta chain appears in the sequencing data of a study of Graves' ophthalmopathy and Graves' hyperthyroidism. Researchers took RNA transcripts and amplified TCR beta CDR3 regions from them. In the first round, RT-PCR was carried out with HTBI primers, and a multiplex PCR formed the second round. MiXCR, run by TCRdb on the multiplex PCR reads, gives a single entry per CDR3 protein. The sample consists of some 240,000 distinct CDR3 sequences, around 45% of them appearing once. The diagnosis was founded upon clinical symptoms, serum thyroxine, TRAb, thyroid ultrasound and orbital computed tomography. Study-level results: From stable hyperthyroidism, ophthalmopathy was separated by a 13-signature model with 85% to 90% sensitivity and less than 83% specificity. Most expanded thyroid clonotypes above 0.001 frequency also appeared in blood.

This CDR3 is 13 amino acids long. V was cut by 3 bases and J by 5 bases, with 10 bases left in between. In germline, CDR1 is SEHNR, CDR2 FQNEAQ (reference sequence). A word on this clonotype: Its antigen is unidentified.

Material for sequencing was peripheral blood. This clonotype was sampled from an adult man with Graves' ophthalmopathy. The genes are TRBV7-9 and TRBJ1-1; D perhaps matches TRBD1 (5 bases). CDR3 coding DNA: TGTGCCAGCAGCTTGGCGCAGGGAACTGAAGCTTTCTTT. This sequence encodes CASSLAQGTEAFF.